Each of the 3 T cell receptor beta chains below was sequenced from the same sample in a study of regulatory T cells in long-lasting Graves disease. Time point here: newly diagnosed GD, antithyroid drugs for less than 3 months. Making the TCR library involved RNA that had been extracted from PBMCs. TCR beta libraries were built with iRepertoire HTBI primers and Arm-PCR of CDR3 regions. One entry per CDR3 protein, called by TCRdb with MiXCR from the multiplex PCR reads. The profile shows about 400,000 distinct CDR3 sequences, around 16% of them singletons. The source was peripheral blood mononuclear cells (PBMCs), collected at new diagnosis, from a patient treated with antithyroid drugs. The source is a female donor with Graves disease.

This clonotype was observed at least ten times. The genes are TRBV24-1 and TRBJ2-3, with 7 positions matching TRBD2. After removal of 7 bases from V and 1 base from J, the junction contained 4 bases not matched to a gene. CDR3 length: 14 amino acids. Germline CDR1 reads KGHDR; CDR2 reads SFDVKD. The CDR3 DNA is TGTGCCACCAGCCCTAGCGGAGGCACAGATACGCAGTATTTT. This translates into CATSPSGGTDTQYF.

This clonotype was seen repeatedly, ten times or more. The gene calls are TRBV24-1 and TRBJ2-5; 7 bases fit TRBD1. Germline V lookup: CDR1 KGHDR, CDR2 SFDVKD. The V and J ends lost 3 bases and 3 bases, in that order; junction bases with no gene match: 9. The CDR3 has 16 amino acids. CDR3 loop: CATSDPGQTLEETQYF. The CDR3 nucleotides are TGTGCCACCAGTGATCCGGGACAGACCCTCGAAGAGACCCAGTACTTC.

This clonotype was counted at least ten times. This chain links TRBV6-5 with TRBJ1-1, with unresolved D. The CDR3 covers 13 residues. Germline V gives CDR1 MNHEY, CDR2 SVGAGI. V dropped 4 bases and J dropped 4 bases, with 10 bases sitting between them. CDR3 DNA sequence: TGTGCCAGCAGTTTAAGACGACCCACTGAAGCTTTCTTT. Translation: CASSLRRPTEAFF.